Following are 22 T cell receptor beta chains from one sample sequenced in a study of T cell repertoires in cytomegalovirus infection. TCRdb independently ran MiXCR on the reads; one entry per CDR3 protein. Altogether hundreds of thousands of distinct CDR3 sequences are present, 42% being singletons, with the ten largest covering 40% to 50%. For these TCRs, the target antigens are not known. Specimen: cultured PBMCs, collected from culture after CMV antigen stimulation. These receptors were obtained from a human donor in good health (CMV status not recorded). Some clones in this sample may be carry-over from other donors' samples.

This sequence joins TRBV29-1 and TRBJ2-6; the D call may be TRBD1 or TRBD2 (7 bases each). Germline CDR1 reads SQVTM; CDR2 reads ANQGSEA. Trimming left V 1 base short and J 3 bases short, with 19 bases between. The CDR3 length is 18 residues. The CDR3, as DNA: TGCAGCGTTGAAGGACAGGGTGGGGGAGGGTTTGGGGCCAACGTCCTGACTTTC. It codes for CSVEGQGGGGFGANVLTF.

This clonotype was seen only a few times. This chain joins TRBV7-2 and TRBJ2-1; D not resolved. The CDR3 totals 15 residues. V dropped 4 bases and J dropped 10 bases, with 20 bases sitting between them. From germline, CDR1 is SGHTA and CDR2 FQGNSA. CDR3 in amino acids: CASSSLEFARTEQFF. DNA of the CDR3: TGTGCCAGCAGCTCCTTAGAGTTCGCTAGGACGGAGCAGTTCTTC.

A few counts support this clonotype. This chain joins TRBV7-9 and TRBJ2-3, with 8 bases aligning to TRBD2. The CDR3 is 16 amino acids. The V segment lost 1 base and the J segment 0 bases; nucleotides outside the gene matches: 3. CDR1 and CDR2 from the germline V gene are SEHNR and FQNEAQ (reference sequence). CDR3 nucleotide sequence: TGTGCCAGCAGCTTAGAGGCGGGGGGTAGCACAGATACGCAGTATTTT. This translates into CASSLEAGGSTDTQYF.

The chain couples TRBV7-8 to TRBJ2-1; D remains ambiguous. Germline values: CDR1 SGHVS, CDR2 FQNEAQ. The ends were cut back, 4 bases at V and 8 bases at J, with 12 bases in the middle. The CDR3 has 13 amino acids. The CDR3 bases are TGTGCCAGCAGCTCTAGGTACCAGGATGAGCAGTTCTTC. Translation: CASSSRYQDEQFF.

The chain is built from TRBV19 and TRBJ1-1; possibly TRBD1 for D (6 bases). CDR1 LNHDA and CDR2 SQIVND come from the germline V gene (reference sequence). The CDR3 is 14 amino acids. Trimming took 2 bases from V and 10 from J, leaving 17 bases between them. The CDR3 bases are TGTGCCAGTAGTATATCCGGGGGCGATCGACCAGCTTTCTTT. Translated, it gives CASSISGGDRPAFF.

This clonotype occurred a few times. The chain recombines TRBV6-1 with TRBJ2-7, with 9 bases matching TRBD2. The ends lost 5 bases at V and 4 bases at J; junction bases unmatched: 9. Per the germline V gene, CDR1 is MNHNS and CDR2 is SASEGT. CDR3 length: 15 residues. CDR3 nucleotide sequence: TGTGCCAGCAGTCCCTTGGCGGGGGGGCAATACGAGCAGTACTTC. Amino acid sequence: CASSPLAGGQYEQYF.

This chain links TRBV6-6 with TRBJ2-3, with 12 bases aligning to TRBD2. V was pared by 6 bases and J by 4 bases, with 5 bases of the junction left unmatched. Germline loops: CDR1 MNHNY, CDR2 SVGAGI (reference sequence). The CDR3 has 15 amino acids. The CDR3 DNA reads TGTGCCAGCAGCCGACTAGCGGGAGTGGCAGATACGCAGTATTTT. This sequence encodes CASSRLAGVADTQYF.

Only a few counts were recorded for this clonotype. The chain has TRBV6-5 and TRBJ1-1; D not certain. The CDR3 contains 14 residues. The germline gives CDR1 MNHEY, CDR2 SVGAGI. V lost 7 bases and J lost 5, with 17 bases in between. Here the CDR3 reads CASTTGTPGTEAFF. The CDR3 DNA sequence: TGTGCCAGCACCACGGGCACCCCGGGGACTGAAGCTTTCTTT.

The chain has TRBV7-8 and TRBJ2-7; no reliable D call. CDR3 size: 15 residues. The germline V and J ends were trimmed by 2 bases and 0 bases, with 11 bases remaining between them. CDR1 and CDR2 (germline): SGHVS, FQNEAQ. Written as DNA, the CDR3 is TGTGCCAGCAGCTTATTTGCACCCAGCTCCTACGAGCAGTACTTC. Translating it yields CASSLFAPSSYEQYF.

The chain carries TRBV4-1 and TRBJ2-3; D is undetermined. V was pared by 0 bases and J by 5 bases, with 9 bases between. The CDR3 runs 14 residues. Germline V lookup: CDR1 MGHRA, CDR2 YSYEKL. CDR3 sequence: CASSQDALRDTQYF. CDR3 nucleotide sequence: TGCGCCAGCAGCCAAGATGCTCTTAGAGATACGCAGTATTTT.

The CDR3 nucleotides are TGTGCCAGCTCCGCCGGGACCGGGGAGCTGTTTTTT. It translates to CASSAGTGELFF. V is TRBV2 and J is TRBJ2-2; no definite D call. There are 12 residues in the CDR3. Trimming cost V 8 bases and J 5 bases, with 9 bases left between them. The germline V gene encodes CDR1 SNHLY and CDR2 FYNNEI.

This clonotype was seen a few times. The CDR3: CASSPGASGRVSEETQYF. DNA of the CDR3: TGTGCCAGCAGCCCCGGGGCCAGCGGGAGGGTTAGTGAAGAGACCCAGTACTTC. This chain joins TRBV6-2 or TRBV6-3 and TRBJ2-5; 10 bases align to TRBD2. Germline CDR1 is MNHEY and CDR2 is SVGEGT. The CDR3 loop spans 18 amino acids. Germline trimming cut 6 bases from V and 3 bases from J; bases unmatched to any gene: 16.

This chain uses TRBV15 with TRBJ2-1; D is unclear. V was trimmed by 3 bases and J by 0 bases, leaving 9 bases between them. The CDR3 has 15 residues. In germline, CDR1 is LNHNV, CDR2 YYDKDF (reference sequence). The CDR3 nucleotides read TGTGCCACCAGCAGCTCATACTACTCCTACAATGAGCAGTTCTTC. Translated: CATSSSYYSYNEQFF.

This clonotype was seen a handful of times. The chain is built from TRBV24-1 and TRBJ2-1; 9 nucleotides align to TRBD2. The J segment lost 8 bases and the V segment lost 3 bases, leaving 10 bases of the junction unmatched. CDR3 length equals 16 residues. CDR1 is KGHDR, CDR2 SFDVKD, per germline. CDR3 nucleotides: TGTGCCACCAGTGATGACCTAGCGGGGCCGTTGGATGAGCAGTTCTTC. Its translation is CATSDDLAGPLDEQFF.

The chain recombines TRBV12-3 or TRBV12-4 with TRBJ2-3, with a possible D match to TRBD1 (5 bases). Trimming removed 10 bases at V and 5 bases at J, with 16 bases between. CDR3 length equals 13 residues. As DNA, the CDR3 is TGTGCCACCTCAGGCGAAGGGGAAGATACGCAGTATTTT. This codes for CATSGEGEDTQYF.

The V and J genes are TRBV20-1 and TRBJ2-5, with D perhaps TRBD2 (5 bases). The ends were cut back, 3 bases at V and 0 bases at J, with 14 bases in the middle. CDR1 and CDR2 (germline): DFQATT, SNEGSKA (reference sequence). CDR3 length: 15 residues. This CDR3 reads CSASGERLYQETQYF. The CDR3 DNA reads as TGCAGTGCTAGCGGGGAGCGGCTGTACCAAGAGACCCAGTACTTC.

The CDR3 sequence: CASSSRGSRVQYF. The CDR3 coding sequence is TGTGCCAGCAGCTCCAGGGGCTCACGAGTACAGTACTTC. The rearrangement uses TRBV6-8 and TRBJ2-7; tentative D call: TRBD1 (6 bases). Germline-derived CDR1 and CDR2 are MNHGY and SAAAGT. The CDR3 length is 13 residues. Trimming took off 6 bases at V and 10 bases at J, with 19 bases between the two ends.

The chain recombines TRBV20-1 with TRBJ2-7; the D gene could be TRBD1 or TRBD2 (5 bases each). CDR1 is DFQATT and CDR2 is SNEGSKA in the germline V gene (reference sequence). V dropped 4 bases and J dropped 2 bases, with 18 bases sitting between them. The CDR3 runs 15 residues. CDR3 sequence (DNA): TGCAGTGCTAAGGGACGGCCCTCAGGGCCCTACGAGCAGTACTTC. It yields the protein CSAKGRPSGPYEQYF.

This clonotype was observed a handful of times. The chain carries TRBV7-6 and TRBJ2-1; D is undetermined. Germline V lookup: CDR1 SGHVS, CDR2 FNYEAQ. The CDR3 has 15 amino acids. Trimming pared 0 bases from V and 4 bases from J, leaving 10 bases between. The CDR3 DNA is TGTGCCAGCAGCTTAGCTCTGGGGAATTACAATGAGCAGTTCTTC. Protein sequence: CASSLALGNYNEQFF.

This clonotype was seen a handful of times. This chain joins TRBV19 and TRBJ1-1; the D gene is possibly TRBD1 (5 bases). V shed 7 bases and J shed 0 bases, with 21 bases lying between them. The CDR3 extends over 17 amino acids. Germline V gene sequence: CDR1 LNHDA, CDR2 SQIVND (reference sequence). The CDR3 spells CASTRATSKGMNTEAFF. For the CDR3, the DNA is TGTGCCAGTACGAGGGCAACTAGCAAGGGGATGAACACTGAAGCTTTCTTT. Complete variable domain (other parts from reference TRBV19 and TRBJ1-1): DGGITQSPKYLFRKEGQNVTLSCEQNLNHDAMYWYRQDPGQGLRLIYYSQIVNDFQKGDIAEGYSVSREKKESFPLTVTSAQKNPTAFYLCASTRATSKGMNTEAFFGQGTRLTVV.

The genes are TRBV7-6 and TRBJ2-5, with D perhaps TRBD1 or TRBD2 (6 bases each). This CDR3 has 15 residues. The germline V and J ends were trimmed by 5 bases and 5 bases, with 18 bases remaining between them. Per germline, CDR1 SGHVS and CDR2 FNYEAQ. The CDR3 region is CASSRPAGGDETQYF. The CDR3 region has the DNA TGTGCCAGCAGCCGGCCGGCCGGGGGCGATGAGACCCAGTACTTC.

This clonotype occurred a few times. CDR3 residues: CASSRKGNTGELFF. The CDR3 nucleotides read TGTGCCAGCTCGAGGAAAGGGAACACCGGGGAGCTGTTTTTT. V gene TRBV12-3 or TRBV12-4 combines with J gene TRBJ2-2, with D unclear. The CDR3 contains 14 residues. The germline V and J ends were trimmed by 8 bases and 1 base, with 11 bases remaining between them.